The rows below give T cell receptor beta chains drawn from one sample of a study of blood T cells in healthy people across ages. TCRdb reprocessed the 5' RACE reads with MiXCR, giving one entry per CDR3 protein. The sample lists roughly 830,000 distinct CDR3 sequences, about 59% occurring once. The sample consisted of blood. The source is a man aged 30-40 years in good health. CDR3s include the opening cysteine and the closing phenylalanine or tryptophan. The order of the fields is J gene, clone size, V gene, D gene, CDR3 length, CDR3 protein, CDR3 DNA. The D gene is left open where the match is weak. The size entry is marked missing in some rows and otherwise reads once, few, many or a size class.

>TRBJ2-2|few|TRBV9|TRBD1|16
CASSVVGTGYTGELFF
TGTGCCAGCAGCGTAGTGGGGACAGGGTACACCGGGGAGCTGTTTTTT
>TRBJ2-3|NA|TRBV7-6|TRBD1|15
CASSEQGKNTDTQYF
TGTGCCAGCAGCGAACAGGGGAAAAACACAGATACGCAGTATTTT
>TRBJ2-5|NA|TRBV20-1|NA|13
CSARLGGRETQYF
TGCAGTGCTAGACTAGGGGGGCGTGAGACCCAGTACTTC
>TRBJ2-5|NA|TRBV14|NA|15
CASSQEISIQETQYF
TGTGCCAGCAGCCAAGAAATTTCTATTCAAGAGACCCAGTACTTC
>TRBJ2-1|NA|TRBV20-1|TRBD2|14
CSASGRGAYNEQFF
TGCAGTGCTAGTGGGCGGGGGGCCTACAATGAGCAGTTCTTC
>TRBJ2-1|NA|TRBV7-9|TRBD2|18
CASSTGTSGEILDNEQFF
TGTGCCAGCAGCACCGGGACTAGCGGGGAAATTCTCGACAATGAGCAGTTCTTC
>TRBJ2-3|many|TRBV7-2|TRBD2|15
CASSLGSGGTDTQYF
TGTGCCAGCAGCTTAGGTAGCGGGGGCACAGATACGCAGTATTTT
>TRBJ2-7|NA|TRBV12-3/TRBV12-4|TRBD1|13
CASSADRVNEQYF
TGTGCCAGCAGTGCAGACAGGGTCAACGAGCAGTACTTC
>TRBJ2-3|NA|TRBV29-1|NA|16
CSGKDTAGPSTDTQYF
TGCAGCGGGAAGGACACGGCGGGCCCTAGCACAGATACGCAGTATTTT
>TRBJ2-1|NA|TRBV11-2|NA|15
CASSLGSAPMNGQFF
TGTGCCAGCAGCTTGGGTAGCGCCCCAATGAATGGGCAGTTCTTC
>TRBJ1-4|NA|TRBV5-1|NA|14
CASSLQGIEEKLFF
TGCGCCAGCAGCTTACAGGGAATCGAGGAAAAACTGTTTTTT
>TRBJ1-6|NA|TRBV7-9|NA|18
CASSLAGADRHNNSPLHF
TGTGCCAGCAGCTTAGCGGGGGCTGACAGGCACAATAATTCACCCCTCCACTTT
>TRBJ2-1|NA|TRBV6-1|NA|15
CASNSQGGSYNEQFF
TGTGCCAGCAACTCGCAGGGTGGCTCCTACAATGAGCAGTTCTTC
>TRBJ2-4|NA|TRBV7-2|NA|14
CASSLLGPGNIQYF
TGTGCCAGCAGCTTACTCGGGCCGGGTAACATTCAGTACTTC
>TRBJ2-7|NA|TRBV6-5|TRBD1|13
CASSYGDRGEQYF
TGTGCCAGCAGTTACGGGGACAGGGGCGAGCAGTACTTC
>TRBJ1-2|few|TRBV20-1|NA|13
CSAEHPGDYGYTF
TGCAGTGCCGAACACCCAGGGGATTATGGCTACACCTTC
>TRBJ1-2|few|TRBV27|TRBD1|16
CASSLSAGQVFGGYTF
TGTGCCAGCAGTTTAAGTGCGGGACAGGTTTTCGGGGGCTACACCTTC